This record covers a single TCR beta chain. The sample comes from a study of blood T cell repertoires in COVID-19. Overall study context: From the United States, Italy and Spain came samples of acute and convalescent COVID-19.

Trimming took off 4 bases at V and 7 bases at J, with 20 bases between the two ends. This CDR3 comprises 15 residues. CDR1 is MNHEY, CDR2 SVGAGI, per germline. Per the original methods: Using reference gene primer amplification, nucleated cell counts were estimated. Sequencing was performed with immunoSEQ multiplex PCR; in TCRdb, only in-frame clones are kept and a portion is missing. V and J calls and clone size are given by that table; D and trimming were obtained from the DNA. The sample has some 380,000 clones, about 80% seen once. The receptor's source is a human donor with acute or convalescent COVID-19. The donor label of this sample is uncertain. Sequenced sample: peripheral blood. The rearrangement links TRBV6-5 to TRBJ2-7, with D perhaps matching TRBD2 (5 bases). CDR3 coding DNA: TGTGCCAGCAGTTCACGCCTATTTGGCAGAGGGGAGCAGTACTTC. This codes for CASSSRLFGRGEQYF.